These T cell receptor beta chains were read from a single sample in a study of technical replicates of blood from several donors. TCRdb keeps only in-frame clones here, not all; method: immunoSEQ multiplex PCR. The sample lists 77,000 or so clones, around nine tenths occurring once. Sequencing was performed on T cells isolated from PBMCs. These TCRs come from a human donor in good health. Each CDR3 is given with its conserved first and last residue. The D gene is left open where the match is weak. Clone size is stated in some rows and not others, as once, few, many or a class when expanded.

CDR3nt: TGTGCCAGCAGCCTTATTGGGGGCTTAGCTAATGAAAAACTGTTTTTT; CDR3aa: CASSLIGGLANEKLFF; abundance: .; d_gene: .; j_gene: TRBJ1-4; v_gene: TRBV27
CDR3nt: TGTGCCAGCAGCCTAAAGAGGGACACCGGGGAGCTGTTTTTT; CDR3aa: CASSLKRDTGELFF; abundance: .; d_gene: .; j_gene: TRBJ2-2; v_gene: TRBV4-2
CDR3nt: TGTGCCAGCAGCAAAGCCACGACAGGGGCGTTAAGGCAGCCCCAGCATTTT; CDR3aa: CASSKATTGALRQPQHF; abundance: .; d_gene: .; j_gene: TRBJ1-5; v_gene: TRBV21-1
CDR3nt: TGTGCCGCGGGGCAAGGGGGCGCGGACGAGCAGTACTTC; CDR3aa: CAAGQGGADEQYF; abundance: .; d_gene: .; j_gene: TRBJ2-7; v_gene: TRBV19
CDR3nt: TGTGCCAGTAGTATAGATCCAGGGGGTATTACTGAAGCTTTCTTT; CDR3aa: CASSIDPGGITEAFF; abundance: .; d_gene: TRBD1; j_gene: TRBJ1-1; v_gene: TRBV19
CDR3nt: TGTGCCAGCAGCTCATCATCCGGGACTCTAGGGGACGAGCAGTACTTC; CDR3aa: CASSSSSGTLGDEQYF; abundance: .; d_gene: .; j_gene: TRBJ2-7; v_gene: TRBV9
CDR3nt: TGTGCCAGCTCACGGCTACAGGACACTGAAGCTTTCTTT; CDR3aa: CASSRLQDTEAFF; abundance: .; d_gene: .; j_gene: TRBJ1-1; v_gene: TRBV18
CDR3nt: TGTGCCAGCTCACCACCGGGACTAGCCTACGAGCAGTACTTC; CDR3aa: CASSPPGLAYEQYF; abundance: .; d_gene: TRBD2; j_gene: TRBJ2-7; v_gene: TRBV18
CDR3nt: TGCGCCAGCAGCTTACAGGGGAGCTCCTACGAGCAGTACTTC; CDR3aa: CASSLQGSSYEQYF; abundance: .; d_gene: TRBD1; j_gene: TRBJ2-7; v_gene: TRBV5-1
CDR3nt: TGTGCCGGACGGATGACAGGGGGAGGCGGCTACACCTTC; CDR3aa: CAGRMTGGGGYTF; abundance: .; d_gene: TRBD1; j_gene: TRBJ1-2; v_gene: TRBV19
CDR3nt: TGTGCCAGCAAATTAACAGGGATCACTGAAGCTTTCTTT; CDR3aa: CASKLTGITEAFF; abundance: .; d_gene: .; j_gene: TRBJ1-1; v_gene: TRBV19
CDR3nt: TGTGCCAGCAGCTTGGGTCTTTTGTCAGGGCATGAAGCTTTCTTT; CDR3aa: CASSLGLLSGHEAFF; abundance: .; d_gene: .; j_gene: TRBJ1-1; v_gene: TRBV5-8
CDR3nt: TGTGCCAGCAGCTTAGGGCGTGGGGCGACCTACGAGCAGTACTTC; CDR3aa: CASSLGRGATYEQYF; abundance: .; d_gene: .; j_gene: TRBJ2-7; v_gene: TRBV11-2
CDR3nt: TGTGCCAGCAGTTTTTGGGGGGAGGACGACTACAATGAGCAGTTCTTC; CDR3aa: CASSFWGEDDYNEQFF; abundance: .; d_gene: .; j_gene: TRBJ2-1; v_gene: TRBV28
CDR3nt: TGTGCCAGCAGTTCCAGGGGGCGAGAGACCCAGTACTTC; CDR3aa: CASSSRGRETQYF; abundance: .; d_gene: TRBD1; j_gene: TRBJ2-5; v_gene: TRBV28
CDR3nt: TGTGCCAGCAGTGCTCCATCCAGGCGGGAGGACATTCAGTACTTC; CDR3aa: CASSAPSRREDIQYF; abundance: .; d_gene: TRBD2; j_gene: TRBJ2-4; v_gene: TRBV9
CDR3nt: TGTGCCAGCAGTTACAGGCAGGGAAAGGCTTTCTTT; CDR3aa: CASSYRQGKAFF; abundance: .; d_gene: .; j_gene: TRBJ1-1; v_gene: TRBV6-5
CDR3nt: TGTGCCTGGAGGGACTCAGGTTACACTGAAGCTTTCTTT; CDR3aa: CAWRDSGYTEAFF; abundance: .; d_gene: .; j_gene: TRBJ1-1; v_gene: TRBV30
CDR3nt: TGTGCCAGCAGTGACAGGGTCGGCACAGATACGCAGTATTTT; CDR3aa: CASSDRVGTDTQYF; abundance: .; d_gene: .; j_gene: TRBJ2-3; v_gene: TRBV6-1
CDR3nt: TGTGCCAGCAGTTTATTGGTCCCTGGACTAGCGAGGAACGAGCAGTACTTC; CDR3aa: CASSLLVPGLARNEQYF; abundance: .; d_gene: TRBD2; j_gene: TRBJ2-7; v_gene: TRBV27
CDR3nt: TGTGCCAGCAGCCCGGGGGAAGCGGGGTACTACAATGAGCAGTTCTTC; CDR3aa: CASSPGEAGYYNEQFF; abundance: .; d_gene: TRBD2; j_gene: TRBJ2-1; v_gene: TRBV5-4
CDR3nt: TGTGCCAGCAGTTTATCGGGCCACTACGAGCAGTACTTC; CDR3aa: CASSLSGHYEQYF; abundance: .; d_gene: .; j_gene: TRBJ2-7; v_gene: TRBV27
CDR3nt: TGTGCCAGCAGCTACAGCTTACAAGAGACCCAGTACTTC; CDR3aa: CASSYSLQETQYF; abundance: .; d_gene: .; j_gene: TRBJ2-5; v_gene: TRBV7-2
CDR3nt: TGTGCCAGCAGCCGACAGGGGCTCCCTGAAGCTTTCTTT; CDR3aa: CASSRQGLPEAFF; abundance: .; d_gene: TRBD1; j_gene: TRBJ1-1; v_gene: TRBV7-2
CDR3nt: TGTGCCAGCAGTGATATTCGGACACGGAACACTGAAGCTTTCTTT; CDR3aa: CASSDIRTRNTEAFF; abundance: .; d_gene: .; j_gene: TRBJ1-1; v_gene: TRBV2
CDR3nt: TGTGCCAGCAGCCTCACCTTCTACGTTATAGCGGGTCCGAACACCGGGGAGCTGTTTTTT; CDR3aa: CASSLTFYVIAGPNTGELFF; abundance: .; d_gene: TRBD2; j_gene: TRBJ2-2; v_gene: TRBV5-4
CDR3nt: TGCAGCGTTGTATACAACTCTGGAAACACCATATATTTT; CDR3aa: CSVVYNSGNTIYF; abundance: .; d_gene: .; j_gene: TRBJ1-3; v_gene: TRBV29-1
CDR3nt: TGTGCCAGCAGTCCCATAGCGGGGTCCTACAATGAGCAGTTCTTC; CDR3aa: CASSPIAGSYNEQFF; abundance: once; d_gene: TRBD2; j_gene: TRBJ2-1; v_gene: TRBV7-3
CDR3nt: TGTGCCAGCAGCGTTAGGGCTAGCGGGAAAGAGGGCTACGAGCAGTACTTC; CDR3aa: CASSVRASGKEGYEQYF; abundance: .; d_gene: TRBD2; j_gene: TRBJ2-7; v_gene: TRBV9
CDR3nt: TGTGCCAGCAGTGACCCCGGACAGGCCTTAACTGAAGCTTTCTTT; CDR3aa: CASSDPGQALTEAFF; abundance: .; d_gene: TRBD1; j_gene: TRBJ1-1; v_gene: TRBV25-1
CDR3nt: TGTGCCAGCAGTTTACTCGGGGATGCGACCCAGTACTTC; CDR3aa: CASSLLGDATQYF; abundance: .; d_gene: .; j_gene: TRBJ2-5; v_gene: TRBV27
CDR3nt: TGTGCCAGCAATGGAGAGCGGAACACTGAAGCTTTCTTT; CDR3aa: CASNGERNTEAFF; abundance: .; d_gene: .; j_gene: TRBJ1-1; v_gene: TRBV2
CDR3nt: TGTGCCAGCTCACCAAATGCGGTGAACACTGAAGCTTTCTTT; CDR3aa: CASSPNAVNTEAFF; abundance: .; d_gene: .; j_gene: TRBJ1-1; v_gene: TRBV18
CDR3nt: TGTGCCAGCAGCCTCACCGGGACAGGGGGCACTGAAGCTTTCTTT; CDR3aa: CASSLTGTGGTEAFF; abundance: .; d_gene: TRBD1; j_gene: TRBJ1-1; v_gene: TRBV11-3
CDR3nt: TGCGCCAGCAGCCAAGACCAGGGGGCGATGAATCAGCCCCAGCATTTT; CDR3aa: CASSQDQGAMNQPQHF; abundance: .; d_gene: TRBD1; j_gene: TRBJ1-5; v_gene: TRBV4-3
CDR3nt: TGTGCCAGCAGTTACGACAGCTACTCCTACGAGCAGTACTTC; CDR3aa: CASSYDSYSYEQYF; abundance: .; d_gene: .; j_gene: TRBJ2-7; v_gene: TRBV6-6
CDR3nt: TGTGCCAGCAGTGAAGCTCATCCAGGGGGGGAAAAACTGTTTTTT; CDR3aa: CASSEAHPGGEKLFF; abundance: once; d_gene: TRBD1; j_gene: TRBJ1-4; v_gene: TRBV6-1
CDR3nt: TGTGCCAGCAGTCCACGAGCCGCTGAAGCTTTCTTT; CDR3aa: CASSPRAAEAFF; abundance: .; d_gene: .; j_gene: TRBJ1-1; v_gene: TRBV6-1